The 10 T cell receptor beta chains below come from one sample, sequenced in a study of cytotoxic CD8 clonotypes in ibrutinib-treated CLL (dated by TCRdb to the early 2020s). The receptor library was made with the immunoSEQ multiplex PCR assay. TCRdb carries this immuneACCESS record with in-frame sequences only. Its versions omit some clonotypes, under half of them owing to an unresolved V gene in the studies checked, with the rest unexplained. For this sample the table gives approximately 23,000 clones, of which approximately 72% were detected only once. 6% to 9% of the sample belongs to the ten largest clones. The sample consisted of PBMCs, taken before ibrutinib treatment. These TCRs come from a human donor with chronic lymphocytic leukemia.

As to this clone: One end of the junction is discordant with germline, which a read error may explain. This chain uses TRBV4-1 with TRBJ1-1; no clear D. Germline-derived CDR1 and CDR2 are MGHRA and YSYEKL. The CDR3 runs to 14 residues. CDR3: CASSQVVTGTEAFF. The CDR3 region has the DNA TGTGCCAGCAGCCAAGTCGTTACGGGAACTGAAGCTTTCTTT.

The chain couples TRBV18 to TRBJ1-1, with D uncertain. Trimming took off 2 bases at V and 3 bases at J, with 28 bases between the two ends. Germline values: CDR1 KGHSH, CDR2 LQKENI. The CDR3 has 20 amino acids. DNA of the CDR3: TGTGCCAGCTCACCAAGTCCGCCGACTCTATTCCGAGGGTTGGACACTGAAGCTTTCTTT. The encoded protein is CASSPSPPTLFRGLDTEAFF.

DNA of the CDR3: TGTGCCAGCGGGTCGGGGACTAGCGGCTACAATGAGCAGTTCTTC. As protein: CASGSGTSGYNEQFF. The V gene is TRBV27, the J gene TRBJ2-1; TRBD2 matches at 11 bases. This CDR3 is built from 15 residues. CDR1 is MNHEY and CDR2 is SMNVEV in the germline V gene (reference sequence). V dropped 8 bases and J dropped 3; count of bases not matched to a gene: 6.

Here the CDR3 DNA reads TGTGCCAGCTCACCAGGGACAGGGTCAAATGAAAAACTGTTTTTT. Translated: CASSPGTGSNEKLFF. V and J are TRBV18 and TRBJ1-4, with 9 bases that match TRBD1. CDR1 and CDR2 (germline): KGHSH, LQKENI. CDR3 size: 15 residues. After removal of 2 bases from V and 5 bases from J, the junction contained 3 bases not matched to a gene.

The chain links TRBV7-2 to TRBJ2-7; no clear D gene. V was clipped by 5 bases and J by 2 bases, with 10 bases between them. The CDR3 extends over 13 amino acids. From germline, CDR1 is SGHTA and CDR2 FQGNSA. This CDR3 reads CASSGPGTYEQYF. The CDR3, as DNA: TGTGCCAGCAGCGGGCCAGGAACCTACGAGCAGTACTTC.

The chain joins TRBV6-1 to TRBJ2-7, with TRBD2 as a possible D gene (5 bases). Germline V lookup: CDR1 MNHNS, CDR2 SASEGT. CDR3 length: 12 amino acids. Trimming removed 6 bases from V and 5 bases from J, with 11 bases in between. In nucleotides, the CDR3 is TGTGCCAGCAGGCCCACGCGGGACGAGCAGTACTTC. Its protein product is CASRPTRDEQYF.

The chain joins TRBV7-9 to TRBJ2-7, with a possible D match to TRBD2 (6 bases). The CDR3 covers 16 residues. The V end lost 4 bases, the J end lost 0 bases, and 16 bases lay between the germline ends. The germline gives CDR1 SEHNR, CDR2 FQNEAQ (reference sequence). CDR3 sequence (DNA): TGTGCCAGCAGCTCATCTCACTTCGGGGGCTCCTACGAGCAGTACTTC. Its translation is CASSSSHFGGSYEQYF.

The chain employs TRBV5-4 and TRBJ1-5; D remains unclear. CDR3 size: 15 residues. CDR1 is SGHNT and CDR2 is YYREEE in the germline V gene (reference sequence). V lost 0 bases, J lost 1 base, and 8 bases lay in between. As DNA, the CDR3 is TGTGCCAGCAGCTTGGGACGGGAAAGCAATCAGCCCCAGCATTTT. This encodes CASSLGRESNQPQHF.

In this sample, this clone turned up a few times. The J gene is TRBJ1-5, the V gene TRBV15, with no clear D. Trimming shortened V by 3 bases and J by 2 bases, and 14 bases separated the two germline ends. Germline V gene data show CDR1 as LNHNV and CDR2 as YYDKDF (reference sequence). The CDR3 extends over 16 amino acids. DNA for the CDR3: TGTGCCACCAGCAGCCGCACCGGACTGGGCAATCAGCCCCAGCATTTT. It yields the protein CATSSRTGLGNQPQHF.

V is TRBV19 and J is TRBJ2-7, with 9 bases fitting TRBD1. After removal of 7 bases from V and 5 bases from J, the junction contained 6 bases not matched to a gene. The CDR3 loop spans 13 amino acids. CDR1 is LNHDA and CDR2 is SQIVND in the germline V gene (reference sequence). CDR3 in DNA: TGTGCCAGTAAGTCGACAGGGGGAAACGAGCAGTACTTC. It yields the protein CASKSTGGNEQYF.